Given below is one T cell receptor beta chain in context. This entry belongs to a study of shared clonotypes between healthy human individuals. Sequencing used immunoSEQ multiplex PCR; TCRdb keeps in-frame clones, though not all of them. The data show some 1,400,000 clones, around 97% seen once. The V gene lost 4 bases and the J gene lost 0 bases, with 14 bases spanning the gap. In germline, CDR1 is MGHDK, CDR2 SYGVNS. CDR3 size: 16 residues. The specimen sequenced was naive CD4+ T cells sorted from blood. Noted subset: CD45RA+ positively selected. V gene TRBV25-1 combines with J gene TRBJ2-3, with D possibly matching TRBD1 (6 bases). The TCR sequence derives from a man aged 30 to 45 in good health. The CDR3 coding sequence is TGTGCCAGCAGTGGCAGACAGGAGCCGAGCACAGATACGCAGTATTTT. As protein: CASSGRQEPSTDTQYF.